These T cell receptor beta chains were read from a single sample in a study of Ad26.COV2.S vaccination and SARS-CoV-2 variants. The data were produced by immunoSEQ multiplex PCR, yet TCRdb's version contains in-frame clones alone and is incomplete. Seen here are roughly 380,000 clones, roughly 90% observed once, and the top ten hold roughly 4%. Sequenced here: peripheral blood, sampled in a trial of Ad26.COV2.S vaccine versus placebo. These receptors came from a person between 18 and 65 years old who received the Ad26.COV2.S COVID-19 vaccine or a placebo. Each CDR3 is given with its conserved first and last residue. Fields, in order: D gene, J gene, V gene, clone size, CDR3 length, CDR3 DNA, CDR3 protein. D genes are given only for firm matches. Size is stated for part of the rows, as once, few or many counts, or as a class when the clone is expanded.

D gene: NA; J gene: TRBJ2-6; V gene: TRBV5-4; clone size: NA; CDR3 length: 15; CDR3 DNA: TGTGCCAGCAGCTTGGGGGGGGCTGGGGCCAACGTCCTGACTTTC; CDR3 protein: CASSLGGAGANVLTF
D gene: NA; J gene: TRBJ1-1; V gene: TRBV19; clone size: NA; CDR3 length: 15; CDR3 DNA: TGTGCCAGTAGTAACGTCGTGACAAGGAACACTGAAGCTTTCTTT; CDR3 protein: CASSNVVTRNTEAFF
D gene: NA; J gene: TRBJ2-7; V gene: TRBV28; clone size: NA; CDR3 length: 14; CDR3 DNA: TGTGCCAGCAGTTTTTTTACAGGGATCTACGAGCAGTACTTC; CDR3 protein: CASSFFTGIYEQYF
D gene: TRBD1; J gene: TRBJ2-2; V gene: TRBV6-2/TRBV6-3; clone size: NA; CDR3 length: 16; CDR3 DNA: TGTGCCAGCAGTTACCGGGACAGGGGGCTGTTCGGGGAGCTGTTTTTT; CDR3 protein: CASSYRDRGLFGELFF
D gene: TRBD2; J gene: TRBJ2-3; V gene: TRBV7-9; clone size: once; CDR3 length: 15; CDR3 DNA: TGTGCCAGCAGCTCCCAAAGGACTAGTTCAGATACGCAGTATTTT; CDR3 protein: CASSSQRTSSDTQYF
D gene: NA; J gene: TRBJ1-4; V gene: TRBV7-2; clone size: NA; CDR3 length: 16; CDR3 DNA: TGTGCCAGCAGCTTAGGTCCCCATGCAACTAATGAAAAACTGTTTTTT; CDR3 protein: CASSLGPHATNEKLFF
D gene: TRBD1; J gene: TRBJ2-5; V gene: TRBV5-1; clone size: NA; CDR3 length: 17; CDR3 DNA: TGCGCCAGCAGCTTGATCCGGGACAGGGCCCTCCAAGAGACCCAGTACTTC; CDR3 protein: CASSLIRDRALQETQYF
D gene: TRBD1; J gene: TRBJ2-7; V gene: TRBV6-6; clone size: once; CDR3 length: 16; CDR3 DNA: TGTGCCAGCAGCCATCCCTCGGGACAGGGGATCTACGAGCAGTACTTC; CDR3 protein: CASSHPSGQGIYEQYF
D gene: NA; J gene: TRBJ2-3; V gene: TRBV15; clone size: once; CDR3 length: 11; CDR3 DNA: TGTGCCACCTCCTCCGGAAATACGCAGTATTTT; CDR3 protein: CATSSGNTQYF
D gene: NA; J gene: TRBJ1-1; V gene: TRBV7-9; clone size: once; CDR3 length: 16; CDR3 DNA: TGTGCCAGCAGCTTAGGAGGGTGGGACATCGCCACTGAAGCTTTCTTT; CDR3 protein: CASSLGGWDIATEAFF
D gene: TRBD1; J gene: TRBJ2-2; V gene: TRBV6-5; clone size: NA; CDR3 length: 15; CDR3 DNA: TGTGCCAGCAGCCAGACAGGGGACAACACCGGGGAGCTGTTTTTT; CDR3 protein: CASSQTGDNTGELFF
D gene: NA; J gene: TRBJ1-2; V gene: TRBV28; clone size: once; CDR3 length: 13; CDR3 DNA: TGTGCCAGCAGACGAGGGGGTCGCTATGGCTACACCTTC; CDR3 protein: CASRRGGRYGYTF
D gene: NA; J gene: TRBJ1-1; V gene: TRBV10-3; clone size: NA; CDR3 length: 13; CDR3 DNA: TGTGCCATGGGGGGAGGTGGAAACACTGAAGCTTTCTTT; CDR3 protein: CAMGGGGNTEAFF
D gene: TRBD1; J gene: TRBJ2-6; V gene: TRBV5-5; clone size: NA; CDR3 length: 18; CDR3 DNA: TGTGCCAGCAGCTTGGCGGACAGGGGAAGCTCTGGGGCCAACGTCCTGACTTTC; CDR3 protein: CASSLADRGSSGANVLTF
D gene: NA; J gene: TRBJ2-7; V gene: TRBV4-3; clone size: NA; CDR3 length: 15; CDR3 DNA: TGCGCCAGCAGCCAAGATTTAGGAGGGGCTCGAGAGCAGTACTTC; CDR3 protein: CASSQDLGGAREQYF
D gene: NA; J gene: TRBJ1-2; V gene: TRBV5-6; clone size: NA; CDR3 length: 17; CDR3 DNA: TGTGCCAGCAGCTTCCAGAAAACACGTGCAATTAACTATGGCTACACCTTC; CDR3 protein: CASSFQKTRAINYGYTF
D gene: NA; J gene: TRBJ2-7; V gene: TRBV25-1; clone size: NA; CDR3 length: 15; CDR3 DNA: TGTGCCAGCAGTGGGGGGTGGGGGTTAAAGAACGAGCAGTACTTC; CDR3 protein: CASSGGWGLKNEQYF
D gene: TRBD2; J gene: TRBJ2-7; V gene: TRBV10-3; clone size: once; CDR3 length: 18; CDR3 DNA: TGTGCCATCAGTGAGTCTACTCCGGGGGGGATTAGCTCCTACGAGCAGTACTTC; CDR3 protein: CAISESTPGGISSYEQYF
D gene: NA; J gene: TRBJ1-6; V gene: TRBV28; clone size: NA; CDR3 length: 14; CDR3 DNA: TGTGCCAGCAGTTTACCAGCTAACAATTCACCCCTCCACTTT; CDR3 protein: CASSLPANNSPLHF
D gene: TRBD1; J gene: TRBJ1-2; V gene: TRBV3-1/TRBV3-2; clone size: NA; CDR3 length: 15; CDR3 DNA: TGTGCCAGCAGCCAAGCATCGGGACAGGGGGCTGGCTACACCTTC; CDR3 protein: CASSQASGQGAGYTF
D gene: NA; J gene: TRBJ1-2; V gene: TRBV24-1; clone size: NA; CDR3 length: 13; CDR3 DNA: TGTGCCACCAGTGATTTGCCGTCTCAAGGCTACACCTTC; CDR3 protein: CATSDLPSQGYTF
D gene: NA; J gene: TRBJ2-3; V gene: TRBV30; clone size: NA; CDR3 length: 16; CDR3 DNA: TGTGCCTGGAGTGTCGGTACGTCGCCCCAGAAAGATACGCAGTATTTT; CDR3 protein: CAWSVGTSPQKDTQYF
D gene: NA; J gene: TRBJ2-7; V gene: TRBV7-3; clone size: NA; CDR3 length: 13; CDR3 DNA: TGTGCCAGCAGCCCGGACTCTTCCTACGAGCAGTACTTC; CDR3 protein: CASSPDSSYEQYF
D gene: TRBD1; J gene: TRBJ2-2; V gene: TRBV11-2; clone size: NA; CDR3 length: 14; CDR3 DNA: TGTGCCAGCAGCAACAGGGGAAACACCGGGGAGCTGTTTTTT; CDR3 protein: CASSNRGNTGELFF
D gene: NA; J gene: TRBJ2-2; V gene: TRBV10-3; clone size: NA; CDR3 length: 16; CDR3 DNA: TGTGCCATCAGTGGTCGTGGGGGCCAGGGGACCGGGGAGCTGTTTTTT; CDR3 protein: CAISGRGGQGTGELFF
D gene: TRBD1; J gene: TRBJ1-5; V gene: TRBV4-2; clone size: once; CDR3 length: 16; CDR3 DNA: TGTGCCAGCAGCCAAGCCCCAGGGGGCGGCAATCAGCCCCAGCATTTT; CDR3 protein: CASSQAPGGGNQPQHF
D gene: NA; J gene: TRBJ2-7; V gene: TRBV5-1; clone size: NA; CDR3 length: 14; CDR3 DNA: TGCGCCAGCAGCCCTTCTACCGCCCCCTACGAGCAGTACTTC; CDR3 protein: CASSPSTAPYEQYF
D gene: NA; J gene: TRBJ2-3; V gene: TRBV2; clone size: NA; CDR3 length: 16; CDR3 DNA: TGTGCCAGCAGTGAAGGGTGGGGGGGCGCGACAGATACGCAGTATTTT; CDR3 protein: CASSEGWGGATDTQYF
D gene: TRBD2; J gene: TRBJ2-1; V gene: TRBV5-5; clone size: NA; CDR3 length: 15; CDR3 DNA: TGTGCCAGCAGCTTTAGGAGCGGGGGGGCGGATGAGCAGTTCTTC; CDR3 protein: CASSFRSGGADEQFF
D gene: NA; J gene: TRBJ1-6; V gene: TRBV7-8; clone size: NA; CDR3 length: 16; CDR3 DNA: TGTGCCAGCAGCTTACCCTGGAGCTCCTATAATTCACCCCTCCACTTT; CDR3 protein: CASSLPWSSYNSPLHF
D gene: NA; J gene: TRBJ1-5; V gene: TRBV5-1; clone size: NA; CDR3 length: 15; CDR3 DNA: TGCGCCAGCAGCTTGTCGGGGGGAGTCGGTCAGCCCCAGCATTTT; CDR3 protein: CASSLSGGVGQPQHF
D gene: NA; J gene: TRBJ1-5; V gene: TRBV7-8; clone size: NA; CDR3 length: 14; CDR3 DNA: TGTGCCAGCAGCTTAGATTCGGCTAATCAGCCCCAGCATTTT; CDR3 protein: CASSLDSANQPQHF
D gene: TRBD2; J gene: TRBJ2-7; V gene: TRBV4-2; clone size: once; CDR3 length: 16; CDR3 DNA: TGTGCCAGCAGCCAAGTTGCTAGCGGGGGGGCTTACGAGCAGTACTTC; CDR3 protein: CASSQVASGGAYEQYF
D gene: NA; J gene: TRBJ1-1; V gene: TRBV19; clone size: NA; CDR3 length: 15; CDR3 DNA: TGTGCCAGTAGTATAGATACGGACTGGAACACTGAAGCTTTCTTT; CDR3 protein: CASSIDTDWNTEAFF
D gene: NA; J gene: TRBJ1-1; V gene: TRBV20-1; clone size: NA; CDR3 length: 11; CDR3 DNA: TGCAGGGTGGGGGCAGGCACTGAAGCTTTCTTT; CDR3 protein: CRVGAGTEAFF